This record concerns one T cell receptor (beta chain) sequence. Its antigen is as yet unknown. CDR3 size: 14 residues. Looked up from germline, CDR1 is MDHEN and CDR2 is SYDVKM. V shed 6 bases and J 1 base; nucleotides not matched to a gene: 4. The data originate from a study of T-cell memory formation after mild COVID-19. General study findings and limits: Second-wave clones reaching peak frequency on day 37 lacked confirmed SARS-CoV-2 specificity.

MiXCR, run by TCRdb on the 5' RACE reads, gives a single entry per CDR3 protein. Among about 310,000 distinct CDR3 sequences listed, 15% to 20% were seen once. The sequence derives from a man between 18 and 29 years old who had mild COVID-19 (a few samples of this study predate the infection). Cell type and time point are not known. Sequences were obtained from PBMCs or a T cell subset sorted from them (not recorded which). The rearrangement links TRBV28 to TRBJ1-1, with 8 bases aligning to TRBD1. The chain's CDR3 is CASRQGGPNTEAFF. CDR3 coding DNA: TGTGCCAGCAGACAGGGGGGACCGAACACTGAAGCTTTCTTT.